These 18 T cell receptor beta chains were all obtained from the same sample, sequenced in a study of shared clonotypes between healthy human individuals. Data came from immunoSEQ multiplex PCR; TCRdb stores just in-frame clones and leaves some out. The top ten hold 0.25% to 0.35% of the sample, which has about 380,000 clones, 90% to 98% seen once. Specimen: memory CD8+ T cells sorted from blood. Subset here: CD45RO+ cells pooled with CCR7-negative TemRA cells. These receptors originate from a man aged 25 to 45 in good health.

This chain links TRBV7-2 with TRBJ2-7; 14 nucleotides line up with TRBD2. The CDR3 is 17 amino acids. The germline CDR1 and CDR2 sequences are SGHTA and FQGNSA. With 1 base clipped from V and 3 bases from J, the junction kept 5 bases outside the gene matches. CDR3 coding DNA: TGTGCCAGCAGCTTAGGGGGGACTAGCGGGAGTTTCTACGAGCAGTACTTC. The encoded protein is CASSLGGTSGSFYEQYF.

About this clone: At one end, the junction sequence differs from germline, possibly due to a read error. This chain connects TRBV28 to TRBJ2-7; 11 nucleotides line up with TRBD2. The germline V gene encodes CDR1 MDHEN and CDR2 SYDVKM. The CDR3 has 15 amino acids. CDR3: CASRLRLAGLYGQYF. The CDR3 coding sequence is TGTGCCAGCAGGCTAAGACTAGCGGGACTGTACGGGCAGTACTTC.

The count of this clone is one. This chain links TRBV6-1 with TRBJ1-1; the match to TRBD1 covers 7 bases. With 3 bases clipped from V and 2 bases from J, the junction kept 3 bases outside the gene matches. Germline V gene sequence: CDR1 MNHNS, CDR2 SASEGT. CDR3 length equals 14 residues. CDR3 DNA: TGTGCCAGCAGTGACAGGGGGGGAAACACTGAAGCTTTCTTT. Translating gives CASSDRGGNTEAFF.

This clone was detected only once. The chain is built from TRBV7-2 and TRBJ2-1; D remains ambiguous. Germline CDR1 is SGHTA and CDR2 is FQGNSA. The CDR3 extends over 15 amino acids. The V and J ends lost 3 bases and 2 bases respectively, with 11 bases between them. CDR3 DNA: TGTGCCAGCAGCTTCATTGGACCAGCCTACAATGAGCAGTTCTTC. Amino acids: CASSFIGPAYNEQFF.

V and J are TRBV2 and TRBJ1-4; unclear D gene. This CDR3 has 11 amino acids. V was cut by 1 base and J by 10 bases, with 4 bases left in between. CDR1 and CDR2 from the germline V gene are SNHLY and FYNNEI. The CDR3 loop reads CASSEDGKLFF. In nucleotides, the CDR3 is TGTGCCAGCAGTGAAGACGGAAAACTGTTTTTT.

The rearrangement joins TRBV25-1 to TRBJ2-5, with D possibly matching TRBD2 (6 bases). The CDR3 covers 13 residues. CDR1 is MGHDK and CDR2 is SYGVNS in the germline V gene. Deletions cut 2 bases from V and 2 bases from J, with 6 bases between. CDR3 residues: CASSELAQETQYF. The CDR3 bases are TGTGCCAGCAGTGAACTAGCGCAAGAGACCCAGTACTTC.

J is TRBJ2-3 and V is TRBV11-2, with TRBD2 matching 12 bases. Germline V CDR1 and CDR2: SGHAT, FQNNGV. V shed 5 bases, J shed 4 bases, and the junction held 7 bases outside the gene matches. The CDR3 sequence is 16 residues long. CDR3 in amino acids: CASSRRASGRADTQYF. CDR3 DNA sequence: TGTGCCAGCAGCCGCCGCGCTAGCGGGAGGGCAGATACGCAGTATTTT.

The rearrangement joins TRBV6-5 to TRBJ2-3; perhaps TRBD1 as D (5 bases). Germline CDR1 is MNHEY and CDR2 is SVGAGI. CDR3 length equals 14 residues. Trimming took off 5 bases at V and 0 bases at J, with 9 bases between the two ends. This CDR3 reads CASSRTRSTDTQYF. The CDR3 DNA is TGTGCCAGCAGTAGGACACGAAGCACAGATACGCAGTATTTT.

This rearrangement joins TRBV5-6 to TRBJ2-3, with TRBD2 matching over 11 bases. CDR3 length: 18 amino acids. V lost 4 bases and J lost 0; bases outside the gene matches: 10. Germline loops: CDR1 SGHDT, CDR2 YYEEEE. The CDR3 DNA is TGTGCCAGCAGCCTGGGACTAGCGGCTACATCTAGCACAGATACGCAGTATTTT. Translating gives CASSLGLAATSSTDTQYF. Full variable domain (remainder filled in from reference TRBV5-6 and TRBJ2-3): DAGVTQSPTHLIKTRGQQVTLRCSPKSGHDTVSWYQQALGQGPQFIFQYYEEEERQRGNFPDRFSGHQFPNYSSELNVNALLLGDSALYLCASSLGLAATSSTDTQYFGPGTRLTVL.

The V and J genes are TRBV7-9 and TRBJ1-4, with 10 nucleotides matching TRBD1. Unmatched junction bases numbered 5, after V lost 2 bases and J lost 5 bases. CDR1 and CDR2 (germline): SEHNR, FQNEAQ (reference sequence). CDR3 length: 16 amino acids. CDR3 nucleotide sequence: TGTGCCAGCAGCTTATCGACAGGGGGCAGAAATGAAAAACTGTTTTTT. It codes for CASSLSTGGRNEKLFF. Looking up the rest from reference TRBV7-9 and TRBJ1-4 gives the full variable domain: DTGVSQNPRHKITKRGQNVTFRCDPISEHNRLYWYRQTLGQGPEFLTYFQNEAQLEKSRLLSDRFSAERPKGSFSTLEIQRTEQGDSAMYLCASSLSTGGRNEKLFFGSGTQLSVL.

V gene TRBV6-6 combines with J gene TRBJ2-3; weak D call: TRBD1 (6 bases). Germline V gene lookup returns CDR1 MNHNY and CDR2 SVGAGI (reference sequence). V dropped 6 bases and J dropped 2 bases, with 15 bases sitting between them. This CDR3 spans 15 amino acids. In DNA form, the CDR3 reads TGTGCCAGCAGGCGCCTAGGACAGTCCACAGATACGCAGTATTTT. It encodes CASRRLGQSTDTQYF.

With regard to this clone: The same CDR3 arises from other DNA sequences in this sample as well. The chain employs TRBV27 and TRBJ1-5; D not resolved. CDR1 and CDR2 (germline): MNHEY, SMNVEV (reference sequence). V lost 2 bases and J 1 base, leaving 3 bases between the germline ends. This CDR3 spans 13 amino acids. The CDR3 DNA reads TGTGCCAGCAGTTTAAAAAGCAATCAGCCCCAGCATTTT. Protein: CASSLKSNQPQHF.

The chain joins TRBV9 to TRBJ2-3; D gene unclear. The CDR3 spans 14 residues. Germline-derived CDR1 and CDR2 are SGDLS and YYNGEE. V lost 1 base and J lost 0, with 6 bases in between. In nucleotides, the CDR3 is TGTGCCAGCAGCGTATACGCTAGCACAGATACGCAGTATTTT. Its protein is CASSVYASTDTQYF.

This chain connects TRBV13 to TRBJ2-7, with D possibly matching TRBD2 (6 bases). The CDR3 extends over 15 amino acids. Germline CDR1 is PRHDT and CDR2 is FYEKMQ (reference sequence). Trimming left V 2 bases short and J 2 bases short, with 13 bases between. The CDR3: CASSLSGWRAYEQYF. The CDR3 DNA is TGTGCCAGCAGCTTAAGCGGGTGGCGAGCCTACGAGCAGTACTTC.

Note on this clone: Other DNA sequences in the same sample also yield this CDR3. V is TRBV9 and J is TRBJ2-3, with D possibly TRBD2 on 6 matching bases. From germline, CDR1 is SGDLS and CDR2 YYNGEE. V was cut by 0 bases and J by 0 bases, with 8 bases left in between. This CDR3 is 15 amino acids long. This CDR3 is CASSVGSGSTDTQYF. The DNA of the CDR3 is TGTGCCAGCAGCGTAGGGAGCGGGAGCACAGATACGCAGTATTTT.

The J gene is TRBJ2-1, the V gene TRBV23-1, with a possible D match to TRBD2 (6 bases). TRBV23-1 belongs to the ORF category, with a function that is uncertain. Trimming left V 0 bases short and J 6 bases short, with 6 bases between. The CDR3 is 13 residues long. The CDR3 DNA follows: TGCGCCAGCAGTCAATCGACTAGCAATGAGCAGTTCTTC. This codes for CASSQSTSNEQFF.

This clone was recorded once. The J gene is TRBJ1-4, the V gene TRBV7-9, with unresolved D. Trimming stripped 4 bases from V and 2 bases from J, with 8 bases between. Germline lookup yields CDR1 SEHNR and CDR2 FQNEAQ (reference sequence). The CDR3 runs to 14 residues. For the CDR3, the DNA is TGTGCCAGCAGCTCCAGAATGACTAATGAAAAACTGTTTTTT. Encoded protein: CASSSRMTNEKLFF.

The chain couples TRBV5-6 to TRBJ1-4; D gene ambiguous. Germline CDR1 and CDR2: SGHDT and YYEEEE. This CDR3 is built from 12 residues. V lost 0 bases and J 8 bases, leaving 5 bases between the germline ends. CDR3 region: CASSLATEKLFF. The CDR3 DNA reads TGTGCCAGCAGCTTGGCGACCGAAAAACTGTTTTTT.